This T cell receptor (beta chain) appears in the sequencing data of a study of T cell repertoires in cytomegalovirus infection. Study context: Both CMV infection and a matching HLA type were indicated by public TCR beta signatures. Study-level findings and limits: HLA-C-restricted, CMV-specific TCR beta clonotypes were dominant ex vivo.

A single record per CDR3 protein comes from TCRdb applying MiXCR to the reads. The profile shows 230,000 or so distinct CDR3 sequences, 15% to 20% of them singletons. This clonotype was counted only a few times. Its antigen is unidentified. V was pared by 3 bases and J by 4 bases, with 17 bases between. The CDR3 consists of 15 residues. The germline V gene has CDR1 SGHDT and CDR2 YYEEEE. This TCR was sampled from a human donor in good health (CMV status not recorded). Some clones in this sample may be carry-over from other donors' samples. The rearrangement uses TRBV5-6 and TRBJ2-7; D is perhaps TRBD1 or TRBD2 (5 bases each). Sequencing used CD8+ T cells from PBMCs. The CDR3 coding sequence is TGTGCCAGCAGCTGGGACGAGCAGGGTTTGTACGAGCAGTACTTC. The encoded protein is CASSWDEQGLYEQYF. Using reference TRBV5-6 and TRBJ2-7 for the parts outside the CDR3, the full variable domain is DAGVTQSPTHLIKTRGQQVTLRCSPKSGHDTVSWYQQALGQGPQFIFQYYEEEERQRGNFPDRFSGHQFPNYSSELNVNALLLGDSALYLCASSWDEQGLYEQYFGPGTRLTVT.